The TCR beta chain under discussion was sequenced for a study of blood T cells in healthy people across ages. Notes on the study in general: Estimated diversity, derived from one million T cells, was regarded as an underestimate.

The second PCR ran roughly 7 to 11 cycles with a sample-barcoded 5' primer and J-beta primers. Each CDR3 protein gets one entry after TCRdb re-called the 5' RACE reads with MiXCR. This table holds some 710,000 distinct CDR3 sequences, roughly 46% found once. CDR3 length: 11 residues. V was shortened by 4 bases and J by 2 bases, with 4 bases between the two germline ends. Germline V gene lookup returns CDR1 SQVTM and CDR2 ANQGSEA. This clonotype was counted only a few times. The antigen is not known. The TCR was taken from a man at least 80 years old in good health. The rearrangement links TRBV29-1 to TRBJ2-3; D is unclear. The sequencing input was blood. CDR3 nucleotide sequence: TGCAGCGTTGTTGTCACAGATACGCAGTATTTT. Translation gives CSVVVTDTQYF.